This T cell receptor (beta chain) was recorded in a study of blood T cell repertoires in COVID-19. Whole-study context: The samples span acute and convalescent COVID-19 from the United States, Italy and Spain. T cells, B-cell-depleted T cells, or PBMCs provided the cDNA or gDNA that served as material.

In the authors' workflow: Nucleated cell counts were estimated from reference gene primer amplification. Data came from immunoSEQ multiplex PCR; TCRdb stores just in-frame clones and leaves some out. V and J calls and clone size are as listed in that table; D and trimming were resolved from the DNA. The top ten clones hold 4.5% to 6% of a sample with about 250,000 clones, 65% to 90% of them seen once. CDR3 length: 17 residues. V lost 3 bases and J lost 3; bases outside the gene matches: 12. The V gene's germline CDR1 is SGHRS and CDR2 YFSETQ. The chain carries TRBV5-1 and TRBJ1-1; 9 nucleotides line up with TRBD1. The sample was peripheral blood. This receptor was obtained from an elderly woman with active or convalescent COVID-19. CDR3: CASSSNRGPYGDTEAFF. CDR3 DNA sequence: TGCGCCAGCAGCTCCAACAGGGGGCCGTACGGGGACACTGAAGCTTTCTTT.